This T cell receptor beta chain is drawn from a study of CD8+ T cells in alopecia areata. This clone has just one count. The CDR3 sequence is 14 residues long. Looked up from germline, CDR1 is SGHNT and CDR2 is YYREEE (reference sequence). Trimming cost V 0 bases and J 6 bases, with 12 bases left between them. The treatment is: oral pan-JAK inhibitor, 5-10 mg twice daily. Investigators isolated RNA and reverse transcribed it into cDNA to act as the sequencing template. Profiled with immunoSEQ multiplex PCR; TCRdb holds only in-frame clones, not every one. The top ten clones hold around 0.92% of a sample with about 270,000 clones, 45% to 70% of them seen once.

The chain uses TRBV5-4 and TRBJ1-2; D call uncertain. The sequencing used CD4+ T cells sorted from blood, collected around week 52, from a patient treated with tofacitinib. The origin of this receptor is a human donor with alopecia areata. The CDR3 DNA follows: TGTGCCAGCAGCTTGGCCAGCCCTACGAATGGCTACACCTTC. This sequence encodes CASSLASPTNGYTF.